The source of this TCR beta chain is a study of T-cell memory formation after mild COVID-19. Whole-study context: Across donors, TCR clusters were largely donor specific.

Points from the study as a whole: That cross-reactive memory joined was suggested by some responding clones appearing in pre-infection memory. Confirmation was lacking for SARS-CoV-2 specificity of second-wave clones that peaked on day 37.

Per germline, CDR1 SGHNT and CDR2 YYREEE (reference sequence). The V end lost 2 bases, the J end lost 7 bases, and 7 bases lay between the germline ends. This CDR3 is 11 amino acids long. cDNA libraries for TCR alpha and TCR beta, carrying sample barcodes and UMIs, came from 5'RACE with constant-segment primers. TCRdb reprocessed the 5' RACE reads via MiXCR and lists one record per CDR3 protein. This table has roughly 280,000 distinct CDR3 sequences, approximately 7.6% appearing once. This clonotype was seen only a few times. Its antigen is not identified. Sequenced input: PBMCs or a T cell subset sorted from them (not recorded which). The chain links TRBV5-4 to TRBJ2-7; D gene unclear. The source of this sequence is a man aged 18 to 29 who had mild COVID-19 (a few samples of this study predate the infection). Cell type and time point are not known. Here the CDR3 DNA reads TGTGCCAGCAGCTTAATGGGGGAGCAGTACTTC. Amino acids: CASSLMGEQYF.